This TCR beta chain was sequenced during a study of PD-1 blockade in classical Hodgkin lymphoma. General observations from the study: CD4+ but not CD8+ TCR diversity rose significantly by C4D1. As was reported, newly diagnosed patients showed lower baseline TCR diversity than healthy donors did.

Turning to this clone: Its antigen remains unknown.

Clones were sequenced by immunoSEQ multiplex PCR, and TCRdb holds only the in-frame ones, with some missing. The repertoire includes some 30,000 clones, more than 60% of them detected once, and approximately 16% sits in the top ten. Following autologous stem cell transplantation, relapse occurred in every patient, and exposure to brentuximab vedotin varied. This CDR3 spans 15 amino acids. Trimming pared 5 bases from V and 6 bases from J, leaving 18 bases between. Germline CDR1 and CDR2: SGDLS and YYNGEE. The sequence was collected from a human donor with classical Hodgkin lymphoma. The sequencing used peripheral blood mononuclear cells (PBMCs), collected before the second cycle of nivolumab. The V and J genes are TRBV9 and TRBJ1-5, with D possibly TRBD1 on 5 matching bases. The chain's CDR3 is CASSYMGVSGQPQHF. CDR3 nucleotides: TGTGCCAGCAGTTATATGGGGGTATCGGGTCAGCCCCAGCATTTT.